The T cell receptor (beta chain) under discussion was sequenced for a study of CXCR3-negative and CXCR3-positive naive CD8 T cells. Findings of the study overall: TRB CDR3s of CXCR3-positive naive cells were more hydrophobic than those of CXCR3-negative naive cells.

As concerns this clonotype: The target antigen is unknown.

This CDR3 contains 15 residues. Looked up from germline, CDR1 is SGHNT and CDR2 is YENEEA. With UMI labels, 5' RACE was used to prepare the TRB cDNA libraries. TCRdb derives one entry per CDR3 protein from the 5' RACE reads, leaving out DNA. The sample holds under 110,000 distinct CDR3 sequences. The chain is built from TRBV11-3 and TRBJ2-2; no DNA is available, so the TRBD1 call from TCRdb remains unchecked. The sequence came from a human donor in good health. Some clones in this sample may be carry-over from other donors' samples. The specimen sequenced was naive CXCR3+ CD8+ T cells from blood. The subset was: CD45RO-CCR7+CD27+CD95- naive CD8+ T cells expressing CXCR3 (TNR3+). The CDR3 here is CASSRPGTNTGELFF.